These 2 T cell receptor beta chains originate from one sample sequenced in a study of T cells in Graves' hyperthyroidism and ophthalmopathy. RNA transcripts gave rise to amplified TCR beta CDR3 regions. RT-PCR in the first round (using the HTBI primer set) targeted the TCR CDR3. One entry per CDR3 protein, called by TCRdb with MiXCR from the multiplex PCR reads. The sample yields 650,000 to 850,000 distinct CDR3 sequences, around 20% seen once. The sample was blood. The receptors stem from a woman between 45 and 60 years old with Graves' hyperthyroidism that later progressed to Graves' ophthalmopathy.

In this sample, this clonotype turned up many times. The genes are TRBV29-1 and TRBJ1-2; tentative D call: TRBD1 (6 bases). Germline CDR1 and CDR2: SQVTM and ANQGSEA. The CDR3 length is 17 residues. V was shortened by 0 bases and J by 4 bases, with 21 bases between the two germline ends. The chain's CDR3 is CSVEEQAGRGRGYGYTF. For the CDR3, the DNA is TGCAGCGTTGAAGAACAGGCGGGCAGGGGACGGGGCTATGGCTACACCTTC.

The DNA for the CDR3 is TGCAGTGCTAGAGATCGGGGGGACGATACAGTGGTTTTTGCTAATGAAAAACTGTTTTTT. Its translation is CSARDRGDDTVVFANEKLFF. This chain joins TRBV20-1 and TRBJ1-4; D may be TRBD1 (5 bases). The CDR3 spans 20 residues. Trimming cost V 0 bases and J 3 bases, with 26 bases left between them. Germline CDR1 is DFQATT and CDR2 is SNEGSKA (reference sequence).